The source of this T cell receptor (beta chain) is a study of cytomegalovirus exposure and HLA in healthy donors. General study findings and limits: Reportedly, cytomegalovirus status was diagnosed with high sensitivity and specificity. In an earlier analysis, in roughly 600 donors, most V segments appeared productive either ~87% or ~30% of the time.

This clone came up a few times. The antigen remains undetermined. The PCR ran on 60 Vbeta and 13 Jbeta primers. Sequencing used immunoSEQ multiplex PCR; TCRdb keeps in-frame clones, though not all of them. The table includes 100,000 to 150,000 clones, 73% detected once. The germline V and J ends were trimmed by 4 bases and 1 base, with 20 bases remaining between them. This CDR3 has 18 amino acids. The V gene's germline CDR1 is SGHTA and CDR2 FQGTGA. This sequence originates from a man aged 60 to 69 in good health and CMV-seropositive. The source material was PBMCs. V and J are TRBV7-3 and TRBJ2-4, with D perhaps matching TRBD1 (6 bases). The CDR3 DNA is TGTGCCAGCAGCTCGAATGTATGGGGGCAGATCGCCAAAAACATTCAGTACTTC. Amino acid sequence: CASSSNVWGQIAKNIQYF. Full variable domain (remainder filled in from reference TRBV7-3 and TRBJ2-4): GAGVSQTPSNKVTEKGKYVELRCDPISGHTALYWYRQSLGQGPEFLIYFQGTGAADDSGLPNDRFFAVRPEGSVSTLKIQRTERGDSAVYLCASSSNVWGQIAKNIQYFGAGTRLSVL.